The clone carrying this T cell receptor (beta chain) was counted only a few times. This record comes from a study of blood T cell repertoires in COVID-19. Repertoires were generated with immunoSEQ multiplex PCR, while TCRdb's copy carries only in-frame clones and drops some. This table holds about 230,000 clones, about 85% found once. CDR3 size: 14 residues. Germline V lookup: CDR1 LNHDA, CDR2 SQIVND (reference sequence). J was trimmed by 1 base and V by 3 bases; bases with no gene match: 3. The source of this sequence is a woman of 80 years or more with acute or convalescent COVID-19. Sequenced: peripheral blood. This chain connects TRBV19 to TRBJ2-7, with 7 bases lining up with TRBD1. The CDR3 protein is CASSMPDRSYEQYF. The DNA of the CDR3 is TGTGCCAGTAGTATGCCGGACAGGTCCTACGAGCAGTACTTC.